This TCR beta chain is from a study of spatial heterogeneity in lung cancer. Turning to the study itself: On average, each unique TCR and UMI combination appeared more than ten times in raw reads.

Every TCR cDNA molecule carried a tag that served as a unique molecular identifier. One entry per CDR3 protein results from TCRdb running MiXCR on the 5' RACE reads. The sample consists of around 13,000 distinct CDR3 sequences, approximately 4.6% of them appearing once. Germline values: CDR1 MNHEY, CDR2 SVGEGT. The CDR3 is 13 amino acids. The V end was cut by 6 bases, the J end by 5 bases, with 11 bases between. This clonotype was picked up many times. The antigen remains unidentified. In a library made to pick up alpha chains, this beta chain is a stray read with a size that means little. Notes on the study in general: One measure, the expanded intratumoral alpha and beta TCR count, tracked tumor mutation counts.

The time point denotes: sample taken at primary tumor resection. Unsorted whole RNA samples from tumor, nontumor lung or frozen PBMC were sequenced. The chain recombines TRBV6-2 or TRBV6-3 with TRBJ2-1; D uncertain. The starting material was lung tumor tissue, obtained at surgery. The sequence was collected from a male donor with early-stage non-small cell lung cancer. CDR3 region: CASRRSGNNEQFF. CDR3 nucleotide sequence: TGTGCCAGCAGGAGGTCCGGAAACAATGAGCAGTTCTTC.